The 21 T cell receptor beta chains below all came from one sample that was sequenced in a study of blood T cell repertoires in COVID-19. Sequencing was performed with immunoSEQ multiplex PCR; in TCRdb, only in-frame clones are kept and a portion is missing. The repertoire has hundreds of thousands of clones, about 86% of them found once; the top ten carry about 15%. What was sequenced was PBMCs or T cells enriched from blood (not recorded which). The origin of the receptors is a woman between 45 and 60 years old with acute COVID-19.

The V gene is TRBV28, the J gene TRBJ1-5, with TRBD1 matching 8 bases. This CDR3 spans 15 amino acids. The germline V gene has CDR1 MDHEN and CDR2 SYDVKM. Germline trimming cut 6 bases from V and 7 bases from J; bases unmatched to any gene: 11. The chain's CDR3 is CASRTLDRAVQPQHF. CDR3 DNA: TGTGCCAGCAGGACCTTGGACAGGGCCGTCCAGCCCCAGCATTTT.

This sequence joins TRBV28 and TRBJ1-5; D is perhaps TRBD1 (5 bases). Germline CDR1 MDHEN, CDR2 SYDVKM. The length of the CDR3 is 15 residues. V was shortened by 8 bases and J by 6 bases, with 20 bases between the two germline ends. The CDR3, as DNA: TGTGCCAGCGCTCGGGACGCAACGGGGGTTCAGCCCCAGCATTTT. Translation gives CASARDATGVQPQHF.

The chain carries TRBV2 and TRBJ1-2; 7 bases align to TRBD1. Per the germline V gene, CDR1 is SNHLY and CDR2 is FYNNEI. The CDR3 totals 12 residues. J lost 4 bases, V lost 11 bases, and 7 bases had no gene match. The CDR3 nucleotides read TGTGCCCTCGTGGGGACAGCCTATGGCTACACCTTC. Its protein product is CALVGTAYGYTF.

This chain connects TRBV24-1 to TRBJ1-3; no clear D. CDR3 length: 14 residues. The germline V and J ends were trimmed by 3 bases and 0 bases, with 5 bases remaining between them. Looked up from germline, CDR1 is KGHDR and CDR2 is SFDVKD. CDR3 region: CATSDASSGNTIYF. The CDR3 DNA is TGTGCCACCAGTGATGCCAGCTCTGGAAACACCATATATTTT.

The chain recombines TRBV7-8 with TRBJ2-6, with 7 bases that match TRBD2. The CDR3 covers 18 residues. Germline CDR1 SGHVS, CDR2 FQNEAQ. V was clipped by 2 bases and J by 2 bases; unmatched bases: 9. The CDR3 is CASSLRIWSGTGANVLTF. DNA for the CDR3: TGTGCCAGCAGCTTACGTATCTGGAGCGGGACTGGGGCCAACGTCCTGACTTTC. The complete variable domain, with remaining parts taken from reference TRBV7-8 and TRBJ2-6, reads GAGVSQSPRYKVAKRGQDVALRCDPISGHVSLFWYQQALGQGPEFLTYFQNEAQLDKSGLPSDRFFAERPEGSVSTLKIQRTQQEDSAVYLCASSLRIWSGTGANVLTFGAGSRLTVL.

The genes are TRBV7-9 and TRBJ2-5, with D unresolved. Trimming removed 1 base at V and 3 bases at J, with 6 bases between. Germline V gives CDR1 SEHNR, CDR2 FQNEAQ (reference sequence). This CDR3 region has 13 residues. CDR3 DNA: TGTGCCAGCAGCTTAGTCGGTAAAGAGACCCAGTACTTC. Protein: CASSLVGKETQYF.

The table lists this clone with a few counts. V is TRBV3-1 (or the pseudogene TRBV3-2) and J is TRBJ1-6; D perhaps matches TRBD1 (5 bases). Per germline, CDR1 LGHDT and CDR2 YNNKEL (reference sequence). The CDR3 totals 14 residues. Trimming shortened V by 0 bases and J by 9 bases, and 9 bases separated the two germline ends. CDR3 sequence: CASSQERGGSPLHF. CDR3 nucleotides: TGTGCCAGCAGCCAAGAGCGGGGGGGTTCACCCCTCCACTTT.

The chain employs TRBV19 and TRBJ1-5; D remains unclear. The V and J ends lost 3 bases and 7 bases respectively, with 13 bases between them. Germline lookup yields CDR1 LNHDA and CDR2 SQIVND (reference sequence). The CDR3 length is 14 residues. The CDR3 loop is CASSIFREGQPQHF. CDR3 coding DNA: TGTGCCAGTAGTATTTTCCGAGAGGGACAGCCCCAGCATTTT.

The sample holds one count of this clone. The rearrangement links TRBV7-2 to TRBJ2-1, with D uncertain. CDR1 is SGHTA, CDR2 FQGNSA, per germline. Trimming pared 5 bases from V and 15 bases from J, leaving 20 bases between. There are 13 residues in the CDR3. The CDR3 spells CASSPQASSSGFF. CDR3 bases: TGTGCCAGCAGCCCCCAAGCCTCATCATCGGGGTTCTTC. Based on the CDR3 plus reference TRBV7-2 and TRBJ2-1, the full variable domain is GAGVSQSPSNKVTEKGKDVELRCDPISGHTALYWYRQSLGQGLEFLIYFQGNSAPDKSGLPSDRFSAERTGGSVSTLTIQRTQQEDSAVYLCASSPQASSSGFFGPGTRLTVL.

The DNA for the CDR3 is TGTGCCTGGGGCCGAAGGGGGGGGACTAGCGGGAGTTGGGGTGAGCAGTTCTTC. Amino acids: CAWGRRGGTSGSWGEQFF. This chain joins TRBV30 and TRBJ2-1; 14 bases fit TRBD2. Germline V gene sequence: CDR1 GTSNPN, CDR2 SVGIG (reference sequence). The CDR3 runs 18 residues. Unmatched junction bases numbered 18, after V lost 5 bases and J lost 9 bases.

This chain joins TRBV18 and TRBJ1-5, with D possibly being TRBD1 (6 bases). In germline, CDR1 is KGHSH, CDR2 LQKENI. Trimming removed 3 bases at V and 5 bases at J, with 17 bases between. The CDR3 consists of 16 residues. In DNA form, the CDR3 reads TGTGCCAGCTCACCGCAACAGGGCGTGAAGTATCAGCCCCAGCATTTT. This encodes CASSPQQGVKYQPQHF.

The chain couples TRBV5-8 to TRBJ2-7; D call uncertain. In germline, CDR1 is SGHTS, CDR2 YDEGEE. V gave up 2 bases and J gave up 4 bases, with 16 bases separating them. This CDR3 comprises 15 residues. The CDR3 protein is CASSFRLGNGYEQYF. As DNA, the CDR3 is TGTGCCAGCAGCTTCCGACTTGGAAATGGATACGAGCAGTACTTC.

The J gene is TRBJ2-7, the V gene TRBV27; D perhaps matches TRBD1 (6 bases). There are 15 residues in the CDR3. V shed 5 bases and J shed 6 bases, with 20 bases lying between them. Germline V CDR1 and CDR2: MNHEY, SMNVEV (reference sequence). The CDR3 loop is CASSRRQDPRGEQYF. The DNA for the CDR3 is TGTGCCAGCAGTCGAAGACAGGACCCACGGGGCGAGCAGTACTTC.

The chain joins TRBV27 to TRBJ2-2; maybe TRBD2 (5 bases). CDR1 is MNHEY and CDR2 is SMNVEV in the germline V gene (reference sequence). The CDR3 is made up of 14 amino acids. V lost 3 bases and J 5 bases, leaving 10 bases between the germline ends. The CDR3 nucleotides are TGTGCCAGCAGTTTGTCTAGCCCTACCGGGGAGCTGTTTTTT. Its translation: CASSLSSPTGELFF.

The sample holds a few counts of this clone. J is TRBJ1-1 and V is TRBV11-2; D not certain. Deletions cut 1 base from V and 2 bases from J, with 8 bases between. The CDR3 is made up of 14 amino acids. Germline assignment: CDR1 SGHAT and CDR2 FQNNGV. The CDR3 nucleotides read TGTGCCAGCAGCTTAGCAGGCCACAACACTGAAGCTTTCTTT. Protein product: CASSLAGHNTEAFF.

The chain carries TRBV18 and TRBJ2-5; the match to TRBD2 covers 11 bases. This CDR3 contains 16 residues. The germline gives CDR1 KGHSH, CDR2 LQKENI. J lost 4 bases, V lost 0 bases, and 4 bases had no gene match. This chain's CDR3 is CASSPPGLAGGETQYF. The CDR3 nucleotides are TGTGCCAGCTCACCACCGGGGCTAGCGGGAGGAGAGACCCAGTACTTC. The full variable domain, its missing parts supplied by reference TRBV18 and TRBJ2-5, is NAGVMQNPRHLVRRRGQEARLRCSPMKGHSHVYWYRQLPEEGLKFMVYLQKENIIDESGMPKERFSAEFPKEGPSILRIQQVVRGDSAAYFCASSPPGLAGGETQYFGPGTRLLVL.

This chain joins TRBV5-1 and TRBJ1-2, with 7 bases identical to TRBD1. The germline CDR1 and CDR2 sequences are SGHRS and YFSETQ. The ends lost 4 bases at V and 4 bases at J; junction bases unmatched: 7. The CDR3 runs 14 residues. CDR3 sequence: CASSGQALSYGYTF. The CDR3 DNA is TGCGCCAGCAGCGGACAGGCACTAAGCTATGGCTACACCTTC.

The CDR3 DNA reads as TGCGCCAGCAGAGACCGCGGGACTAGCGGGAGGGAGGGGCAGTTCTTC. Protein: CASRDRGTSGREGQFF. This chain uses TRBV4-1 with TRBJ2-1, with TRBD2 matching 16 bases. The J segment lost 12 bases and the V segment lost 6 bases, leaving 11 bases of the junction unmatched. The CDR3 sequence is 16 residues long. Germline CDR1 reads MGHRA; CDR2 reads YSYEKL.

The chain uses TRBV28 and TRBJ2-3, with 10 bases matching TRBD1. The CDR3 has 14 amino acids. V shed 5 bases, J shed 1 base, and the junction held 0 bases outside the gene matches. The germline gives CDR1 MDHEN, CDR2 SYDVKM. In nucleotides, the CDR3 is TGTGCCAGCAGTGGGACAGGGGGCACAGATACGCAGTATTTT. Encoded protein: CASSGTGGTDTQYF.

The chain combines TRBV6-5 with TRBJ2-1; maybe TRBD1 (5 bases). The CDR3 covers 15 residues. Trimming shortened V by 5 bases and J by 3 bases, and 14 bases separated the two germline ends. Germline V gene sequence: CDR1 MNHEY, CDR2 SVGAGI. The CDR3 sequence is CASSRQGFNYNEQFF. CDR3 in DNA: TGTGCCAGCAGTCGTCAGGGCTTCAACTACAATGAGCAGTTCTTC.

This clone has only one observation. This rearrangement joins TRBV7-6 to TRBJ2-7, with D maybe TRBD1 (6 bases). The CDR3 contains 15 residues. CDR1 and CDR2 from the germline V gene are SGHVS and FNYEAQ. Between the trimmed V and J ends, which lost 1 base and 2 bases, there was a span of 12 bases. The CDR3: CASSLVGTPTYEQYF. The CDR3 nucleotides are TGTGCCAGCAGCTTAGTTGGGACACCTACCTACGAGCAGTACTTC.